This T cell receptor (beta chain) was documented in a study of T cell responses to AZD1222 COVID-19 vaccine. The CDR3 consists of 15 residues. V lost 5 bases to trimming and J lost 1 base; unmatched junction nucleotides: 7. Germline values: CDR1 MDHEN, CDR2 SYDVKM. Profiled with immunoSEQ multiplex PCR; TCRdb holds only in-frame clones, not every one. This sample has about 57,000 clones; 70% to 90% occur once, and the top ten carry 16%. The source is an adult in good health. This chain joins TRBV28 and TRBJ2-7, with 8 bases that match TRBD1. Sequenced here: peripheral blood, sampled on day 0 of AZD1222 vaccination. CDR3 residues: CASSRVTGGSYEQYF. The CDR3 nucleotides are TGTGCCAGCAGTCGAGTCACAGGGGGGTCCTACGAGCAGTACTTC.